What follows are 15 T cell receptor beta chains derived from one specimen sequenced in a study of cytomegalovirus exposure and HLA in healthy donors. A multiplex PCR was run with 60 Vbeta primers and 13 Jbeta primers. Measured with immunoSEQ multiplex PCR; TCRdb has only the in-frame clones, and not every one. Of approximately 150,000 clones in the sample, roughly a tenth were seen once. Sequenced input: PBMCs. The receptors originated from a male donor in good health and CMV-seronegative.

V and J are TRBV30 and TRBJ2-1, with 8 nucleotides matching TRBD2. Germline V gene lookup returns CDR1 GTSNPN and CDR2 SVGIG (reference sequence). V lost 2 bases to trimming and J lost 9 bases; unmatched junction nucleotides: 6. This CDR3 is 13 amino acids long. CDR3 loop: CAWSQAGAGEQFF. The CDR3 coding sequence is TGTGCCTGGAGTCAAGCGGGAGCGGGTGAGCAGTTCTTC.

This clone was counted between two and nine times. The CDR3 coding sequence is TGTGCCAGCAGCCTAGCATCCGGGGAGCTGTTTTTT. Translated: CASSLASGELFF. The chain employs TRBV28 and TRBJ2-2; tentatively, D is TRBD2 (5 bases). The CDR3 covers 12 residues. Looked up from germline, CDR1 is MDHEN and CDR2 is SYDVKM. V dropped 6 bases and J dropped 6 bases, with 8 bases sitting between them. Full variable domain (remainder filled in from reference TRBV28 and TRBJ2-2): DVKVTQSSRYLVKRTGEKVFLECVQDMDHENMFWYRQDPGLGLRLIYFSYDVKMKEKGDIPEGYSVSREKKERFSLILESASTNQTSMYLCASSLASGELFFGEGSRLTVL.

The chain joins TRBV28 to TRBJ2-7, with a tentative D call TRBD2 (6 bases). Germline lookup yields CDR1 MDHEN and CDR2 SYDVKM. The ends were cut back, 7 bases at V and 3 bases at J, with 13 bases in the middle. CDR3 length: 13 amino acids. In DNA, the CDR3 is TGTGCCAGCAAAGGCGGGACCAACTACGAGCAGTACTTC. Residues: CASKGGTNYEQYF.

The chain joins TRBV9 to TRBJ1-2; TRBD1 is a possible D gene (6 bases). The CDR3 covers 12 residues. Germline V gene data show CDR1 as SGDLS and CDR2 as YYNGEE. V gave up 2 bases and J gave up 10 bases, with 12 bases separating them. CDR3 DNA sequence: TGTGCCAGCAGCGTCCCGGACAGATACTACACCTTC. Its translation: CASSVPDRYYTF.

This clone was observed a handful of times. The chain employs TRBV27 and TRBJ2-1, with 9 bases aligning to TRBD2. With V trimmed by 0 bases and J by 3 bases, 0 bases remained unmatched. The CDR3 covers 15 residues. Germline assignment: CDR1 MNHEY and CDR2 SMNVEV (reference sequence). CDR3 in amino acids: CASSLSLAGYNEQFF. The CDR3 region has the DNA TGTGCCAGCAGTTTATCACTAGCGGGCTACAATGAGCAGTTCTTC.

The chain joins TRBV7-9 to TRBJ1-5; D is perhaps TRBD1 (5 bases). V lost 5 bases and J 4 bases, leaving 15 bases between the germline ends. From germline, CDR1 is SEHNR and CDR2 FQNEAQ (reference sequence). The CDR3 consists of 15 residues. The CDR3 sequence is CASSLGRGRNQPQHF. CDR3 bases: TGTGCCAGCAGCCTGGGGAGGGGAAGGAATCAGCCCCAGCATTTT. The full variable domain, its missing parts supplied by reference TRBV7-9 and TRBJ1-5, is DTGVSQNPRHKITKRGQNVTFRCDPISEHNRLYWYRQTLGQGPEFLTYFQNEAQLEKSRLLSDRFSAERPKGSFSTLEIQRTEQGDSAMYLCASSLGRGRNQPQHFGDGTRLSIL.

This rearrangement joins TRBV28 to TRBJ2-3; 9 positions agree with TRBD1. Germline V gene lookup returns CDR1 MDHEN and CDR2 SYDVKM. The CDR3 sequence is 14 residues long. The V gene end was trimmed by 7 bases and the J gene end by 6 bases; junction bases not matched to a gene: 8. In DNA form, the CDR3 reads TGTGCCAGCAAGGAGACAGGGGGAGATGATACGCAGTATTTT. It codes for CASKETGGDDTQYF.

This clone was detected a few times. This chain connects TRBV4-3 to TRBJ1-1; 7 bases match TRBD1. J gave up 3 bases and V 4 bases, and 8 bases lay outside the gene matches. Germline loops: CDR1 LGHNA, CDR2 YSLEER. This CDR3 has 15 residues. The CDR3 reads CASSLGGGSYTEAFF. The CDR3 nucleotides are TGCGCCAGCAGCCTCGGAGGGGGCAGTTACACTGAAGCTTTCTTT.

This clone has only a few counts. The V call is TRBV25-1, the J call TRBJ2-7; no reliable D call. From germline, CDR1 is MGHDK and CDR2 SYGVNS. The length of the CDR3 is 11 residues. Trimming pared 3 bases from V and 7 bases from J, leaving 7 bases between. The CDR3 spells CASSDRNEQYF. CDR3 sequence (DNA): TGTGCCAGCAGTGACAGGAATGAGCAGTACTTC.

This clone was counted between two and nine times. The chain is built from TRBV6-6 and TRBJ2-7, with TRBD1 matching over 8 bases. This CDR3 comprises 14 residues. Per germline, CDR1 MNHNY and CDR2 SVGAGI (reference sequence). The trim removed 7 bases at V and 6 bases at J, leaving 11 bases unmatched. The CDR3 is CASTSGTGFREQYF. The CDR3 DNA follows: TGTGCCAGCACCTCCGGGACAGGTTTCCGCGAGCAGTACTTC.

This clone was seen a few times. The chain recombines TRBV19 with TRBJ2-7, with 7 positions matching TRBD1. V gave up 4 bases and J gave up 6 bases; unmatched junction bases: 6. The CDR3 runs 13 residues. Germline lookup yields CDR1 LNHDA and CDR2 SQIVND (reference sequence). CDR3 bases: TGTGCCAGTAGTACAACAGGGGAGTCCGAGCAGTACTTC. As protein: CASSTTGESEQYF. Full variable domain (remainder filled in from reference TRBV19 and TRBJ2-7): DGGITQSPKYLFRKEGQNVTLSCEQNLNHDAMYWYRQDPGQGLRLIYYSQIVNDFQKGDIAEGYSVSREKKESFPLTVTSAQKNPTAFYLCASSTTGESEQYFGPGTRLTVT.

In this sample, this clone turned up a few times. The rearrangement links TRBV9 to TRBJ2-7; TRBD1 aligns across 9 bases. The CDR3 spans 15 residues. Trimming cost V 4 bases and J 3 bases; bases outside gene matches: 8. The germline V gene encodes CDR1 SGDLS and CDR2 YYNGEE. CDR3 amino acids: CASSPPGTGFYEQYF. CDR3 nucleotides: TGTGCCAGCAGCCCCCCCGGGACAGGGTTCTACGAGCAGTACTTC.

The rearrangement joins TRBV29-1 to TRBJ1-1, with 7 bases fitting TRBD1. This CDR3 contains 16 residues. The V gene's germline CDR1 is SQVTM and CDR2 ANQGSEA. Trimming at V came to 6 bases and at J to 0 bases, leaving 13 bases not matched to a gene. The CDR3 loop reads CSVEGQRGDMNTEAFF. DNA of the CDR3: TGCAGCGTGGAGGGACAGAGAGGGGACATGAACACTGAAGCTTTCTTT.

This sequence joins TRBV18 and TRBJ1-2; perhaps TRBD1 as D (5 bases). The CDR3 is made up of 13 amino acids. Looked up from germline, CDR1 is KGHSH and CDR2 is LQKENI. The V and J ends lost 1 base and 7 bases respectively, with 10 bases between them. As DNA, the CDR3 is TGTGCCAGCTCACCACAGGGTCAGGGTGGCTACACCTTC. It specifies CASSPQGQGGYTF.

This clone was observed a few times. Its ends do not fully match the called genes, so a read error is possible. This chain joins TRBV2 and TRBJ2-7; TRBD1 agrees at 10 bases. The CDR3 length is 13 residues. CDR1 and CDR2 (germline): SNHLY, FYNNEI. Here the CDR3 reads CASRDQTGGAVWF. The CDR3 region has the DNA TGTGCCAGCAGGGACCAGACAGGGGGCGCGGTTTGGTTC.